Listed here are 26 T cell receptor beta chains from one sample, sequenced in a study of blood T cell repertoires in COVID-19. The method was immunoSEQ multiplex PCR; TCRdb's version includes in-frame clones alone and lacks a portion of them. The table shows over 450,000 clones, with approximately 89% occurring only once. Sequencing input: peripheral blood. Every receptor here comes from a man between 18 and 29 years old with COVID-19, enrolled during active disease.

The V gene is TRBV18, the J gene TRBJ1-1; D may be TRBD1 (5 bases). CDR1 is KGHSH, CDR2 LQKENI, per germline. V was shortened by 1 base and J by 3 bases, with 15 bases between the two germline ends. The CDR3 extends over 16 amino acids. The DNA of the CDR3 is TGTGCCAGCTCACCACAGACAGTATCGGACGACACTGAAGCTTTCTTT. Its protein is CASSPQTVSDDTEAFF.

The chain carries TRBV18 and TRBJ2-1, with 10 bases identical to TRBD1. V dropped 2 bases and J dropped 4; count of bases not matched to a gene: 5. The CDR3 covers 16 residues. Germline V gene data show CDR1 as KGHSH and CDR2 as LQKENI. As DNA, the CDR3 is TGTGCCAGCTCACCAGGCGGGACAGGGGCTTACAATGAGCAGTTCTTC. Its protein is CASSPGGTGAYNEQFF.

The table lists this clone with a count of one. V and J are TRBV13 and TRBJ2-7; D is possibly TRBD1 (6 bases). The germline V gene has CDR1 PRHDT and CDR2 FYEKMQ (reference sequence). The V gene lost 5 bases and the J gene lost 5 bases, with 16 bases spanning the gap. CDR3 length equals 14 residues. The CDR3 sequence: CASSPPTGGDEQYF. The CDR3 DNA sequence: TGTGCCAGCAGCCCTCCGACAGGAGGCGACGAGCAGTACTTC.

CDR3 coding DNA: TGTGCCACCAGCAGAGATACGGGAGTCTCCTACAATGAGCAGTTCTTC. This gives the protein CATSRDTGVSYNEQFF. The chain joins TRBV15 to TRBJ2-1; a possible D gene is TRBD2 (6 bases). Germline V gene lookup returns CDR1 LNHNV and CDR2 YYDKDF (reference sequence). V was pared by 0 bases and J by 0 bases, with 9 bases between. The CDR3 has 16 residues.

The rearrangement uses TRBV5-8 and TRBJ2-7, with 7 bases fitting TRBD1. The germline V gene has CDR1 SGHTS and CDR2 YDEGEE. This CDR3 comprises 13 residues. V was clipped by 4 bases and J by 6 bases; unmatched bases: 7. In nucleotides, the CDR3 is TGTGCCAGCAGCCTGGGACAGACGGGCGAGCAGTACTTC. It encodes CASSLGQTGEQYF.

The chain has TRBV7-9 and TRBJ1-1; the D gene is possibly TRBD1 (5 bases). The CDR3 totals 15 residues. Germline V lookup: CDR1 SEHNR, CDR2 FQNEAQ (reference sequence). V was clipped by 1 base and J by 5 bases, with 14 bases between them. The DNA for the CDR3 is TGTGCCAGCAGCTTAGGCCAGGGCTTGAGGACTGAAGCTTTCTTT. Translation: CASSLGQGLRTEAFF.

The chain carries TRBV6-5 and TRBJ2-1; D might be TRBD1 (6 bases). V was clipped by 5 bases and J by 5 bases, with 13 bases between them. Germline CDR1 MNHEY, CDR2 SVGAGI. This CDR3 comprises 14 residues. The CDR3 DNA reads TGTGCCAGCAGTCCCGACAGGAGCCACAATGAGCAGTTCTTC. It is translated as CASSPDRSHNEQFF.

The chain combines TRBV18 with TRBJ1-5; TRBD1 agrees at 7 bases. After removal of 5 bases from V and 7 bases from J, the junction contained 5 bases not matched to a gene. Per germline, CDR1 KGHSH and CDR2 LQKENI. The length of the CDR3 is 13 residues. CDR3 DNA sequence: TGTGCCAGCTCAGTCGACAGGGACCAGCCCCAGCATTTT. Protein sequence: CASSVDRDQPQHF.

The V call is TRBV11-3, the J call TRBJ2-1; no clear D. CDR3 length: 13 residues. Trimming removed 1 base from V and 9 bases from J, with 10 bases in between. Germline CDR1 is SGHNT and CDR2 is YENEEA. The CDR3 here is CASSLVTVSEQFF. CDR3 nucleotides: TGTGCCAGCAGCTTAGTCACAGTGAGTGAGCAGTTCTTC.

This sequence joins TRBV14 and TRBJ1-1, with D possibly being TRBD1 (6 bases). The V gene's germline CDR1 is SGHDN and CDR2 FVKESK. The CDR3 covers 13 residues. The germline V and J ends were trimmed by 4 bases and 1 base, with 7 bases remaining between them. Here the CDR3 DNA reads TGTGCCAGCAGCCGGACAGCGAACACTGAAGCTTTCTTT. Amino acid sequence: CASSRTANTEAFF.

The chain links TRBV6-4 to TRBJ2-3, with 10 bases identical to TRBD2. Germline lookup yields CDR1 MRHNA and CDR2 SNTAGT. The CDR3 is 19 amino acids. Germline trimming cut 8 bases from V and 3 bases from J; bases unmatched to any gene: 20. CDR3 coding DNA: TGTGCCAGCGTTTGGGACCCGGGACTAGCGATATTGGAGACAGATACGCAGTATTTT. Protein: CASVWDPGLAILETDTQYF.

The chain has TRBV5-1 and TRBJ2-5, with TRBD2 matching 10 bases. With 1 base clipped from V and 3 bases from J, the junction kept 6 bases outside the gene matches. The CDR3 covers 16 residues. Germline values: CDR1 SGHRS, CDR2 YFSETQ. The CDR3 region has the DNA TGCGCCAGCAGCTTGAAGCGGGGGGGCGGAAAAGAGACCCAGTACTTC. It encodes CASSLKRGGGKETQYF.

This chain connects TRBV6-5 to TRBJ1-5; TRBD1 matches 9 bases. The CDR3 runs to 13 residues. Germline CDR1 reads MNHEY; CDR2 reads SVGAGI. J gave up 4 bases and V 10 bases, and 5 bases lay outside the gene matches. CDR3 region: CATAGQGNQPQHF. In DNA form, the CDR3 reads TGTGCCACTGCGGGACAGGGAAATCAGCCCCAGCATTTT.

V usage is TRBV7-9 and J usage is TRBJ2-2; D is undetermined. Germline V lookup: CDR1 SEHNR, CDR2 FQNEAQ (reference sequence). This CDR3 is built from 15 residues. Trimming pared 5 bases from V and 0 bases from J, leaving 10 bases between. The CDR3 sequence is CASSPFSTNTGELFF. The CDR3 coding sequence is TGTGCCAGCAGCCCCTTTTCTACGAACACCGGGGAGCTGTTTTTT.

The genes are TRBV7-8 and TRBJ1-1; no definite D call. V was shortened by 0 bases and J by 0 bases, with 14 bases between the two germline ends. Germline CDR1 SGHVS, CDR2 FQNEAQ. The CDR3 spans 17 residues. CDR3 nucleotides: TGTGCCAGCAGCTTAGCGCCCTGGGAGAGGATGAACACTGAAGCTTTCTTT. Amino acid sequence: CASSLAPWERMNTEAFF.

Written as DNA, the CDR3 is TGCGCCAGCAGCATGGGACTAGCGGGAGGCGAGCAGTACTTC. Translated, it gives CASSMGLAGGEQYF. This chain uses TRBV5-1 with TRBJ2-7; 15 bases are a match to TRBD2. V was pared by 4 bases and J by 6 bases, with 2 bases of the junction left unmatched. Per germline, CDR1 SGHRS and CDR2 YFSETQ. The CDR3 length is 14 residues.

This clone was counted only a few times. V is TRBV5-1 and J is TRBJ2-7; TRBD1 matches at 7 bases. Trimming took 5 bases from V and 2 from J; bases not matched to a gene: 13. Germline lookup yields CDR1 SGHRS and CDR2 YFSETQ. This CDR3 is built from 16 residues. CDR3 in DNA: TGCGCCAGCAGGGCCGAGTCCGGCCAGGGGGCCTACGAGCAGTACTTC. This codes for CASRAESGQGAYEQYF.

The chain joins TRBV5-4 to TRBJ2-1, with 12 bases that match TRBD2. V dropped 4 bases and J dropped 8; count of bases not matched to a gene: 7. The CDR3 is 15 residues long. Germline V gene lookup returns CDR1 SGHNT and CDR2 YYREEE (reference sequence). This chain's CDR3 is CASSVSSGGADEQFF. CDR3 bases: TGTGCCAGCAGCGTATCTAGCGGGGGGGCCGATGAGCAGTTCTTC. Filled out from reference TRBV5-4 and TRBJ2-1, the complete variable domain reads ETGVTQSPTHLIKTRGQQVTLRCSSQSGHNTVSWYQQALGQGPQFIFQYYREEENGRGNFPPRFSGLQFPNYSSELNVNALELDDSALYLCASSVSSGGADEQFFGPGTRLTVL.

Regarding this clone: The same CDR3 can be traced to other DNA sequences in this sample. This chain connects TRBV11-2 to TRBJ2-2; 7 bases align to TRBD2. J gave up 1 base and V 1 base, and 0 bases lay outside the gene matches. From germline, CDR1 is SGHAT and CDR2 FQNNGV. The CDR3 has 15 amino acids. CDR3 in amino acids: CASSLVAGNTGELFF. The CDR3 DNA reads as TGTGCCAGCAGCTTAGTAGCGGGGAACACCGGGGAGCTGTTTTTT. The whole variable domain, remainder taken from reference TRBV11-2 and TRBJ2-2, is EAGVAQSPRYKIIEKRQSVAFWCNPISGHATLYWYQQILGQGPKLLIQFQNNGVVDDSQLPKDRFSAERLKGVDSTLKIQPAKLEDSAVYLCASSLVAGNTGELFFGEGSRLTVL.

This chain uses TRBV9 with TRBJ2-1; no clear D gene. V was pared by 3 bases and J by 2 bases, with 9 bases between. Germline CDR1 and CDR2: SGDLS and YYNGEE. The CDR3 is 14 residues long. CDR3 sequence: CASSGPITYNEQFF. CDR3 nucleotides: TGTGCCAGCAGCGGGCCGATAACCTACAATGAGCAGTTCTTC.

The rearrangement joins TRBV4-2 to TRBJ1-2, with D tentatively TRBD1 (6 bases). Germline-derived CDR1 and CDR2 are LGHNA and YNFKEQ. The CDR3 totals 14 residues. The V end was cut by 8 bases, the J end by 3 bases, with 16 bases between. The CDR3 DNA sequence: TGTGCCAGCGGTGATACAGGGAATTACTATGGCTACACCTTC. Translation: CASGDTGNYYGYTF.

The CDR3 sequence is CASSPLTGQGVGELFF. The CDR3 bases are TGTGCCAGCTCACCACTTACCGGACAGGGTGTCGGGGAGCTGTTTTTT. The chain links TRBV18 to TRBJ2-2; 8 positions match TRBD1. Germline-derived CDR1 and CDR2 are KGHSH and LQKENI. V gave up 1 base and J gave up 7 bases; unmatched junction bases: 8. This CDR3 spans 16 amino acids.

This clone showed up just a few times. The CDR3 is CASKAETGTGANEQFF. CDR3 nucleotide sequence: TGTGCCAGCAAGGCAGAGACTGGGACAGGGGCCAATGAGCAGTTCTTC. V gene TRBV27 combines with J gene TRBJ2-1, with 10 bases matching TRBD1. Trimming at V came to 7 bases and at J to 6 bases, leaving 12 bases not matched to a gene. There are 16 residues in the CDR3. CDR1 and CDR2 (germline): MNHEY, SMNVEV (reference sequence).

This clone occurred once. The V and J genes are TRBV2 and TRBJ2-1, with TRBD1 matching over 9 bases. CDR1 and CDR2 from the germline V gene are SNHLY and FYNNEI. The CDR3 totals 15 residues. Unmatched junction bases numbered 5, after V lost 6 bases and J lost 2 bases. The CDR3 region is CASRAGTGTYNEQFF. Here the CDR3 DNA reads TGTGCCAGCAGGGCTGGGACAGGGACCTACAATGAGCAGTTCTTC.

The chain has TRBV29-1 and TRBJ2-1, with no clear D. This CDR3 is built from 11 residues. V was trimmed by 5 bases and J by 0 bases, leaving 2 bases between them. Germline values: CDR1 SQVTM, CDR2 ANQGSEA. The CDR3 bases are TGCAGCGTTCTCTCCTACAATGAGCAGTTCTTC. This gives the protein CSVLSYNEQFF.

The V call is TRBV19, the J call TRBJ1-4; no reliable D call. The V gene lost 5 bases and the J gene lost 0 bases, with 10 bases spanning the gap. CDR1 LNHDA and CDR2 SQIVND come from the germline V gene (reference sequence). This CDR3 has 15 residues. The CDR3, as DNA: TGTGCCAGTAGTCCTCTGCAGTCAACTAATGAAAAACTGTTTTTT. It codes for CASSPLQSTNEKLFF.